This note documents a single T cell receptor beta chain sequence. Antigen specificity is unknown. The sample originates from a study of T-cell reconstitution after alpha-beta-depleted transplantation in children. CDR1 and CDR2 (germline): ENHRY, SYGVKD. Deletions cut 4 bases from V and 3 bases from J, with 10 bases between. The CDR3 spans 15 residues. Molecular barcoding with unique molecular identifiers was used for the TCRbeta library. TCRdb re-called the PCR reads with MiXCR, one entry per CDR3 protein. Of approximately 82,000 distinct CDR3 sequences detected, around 18% appear once; the ten largest clones hold approximately 55%. Overall study findings and caveats: Reportedly, alpha-beta T cells present about two months post-transplant originated from several hundred expanded clones of graft origin.

Sequences were derived from PBMCs, mostly from graft donor cells, sampled 360 days after TCRalphabeta/CD19-depleted stem cell transplant. The receptor was derived from a male patient between 2 and 15 years old who had a stem cell transplant for acute lymphoblastic leukemia, so the T cells may come from the graft donor. V gene TRBV10-3 combines with J gene TRBJ1-6; no clear D. The CDR3: CAISVGSVYNSPLHF. The CDR3 DNA follows: TGTGCCATCAGTGTTGGATCTGTCTATAATTCACCCCTCCACTTT.